What follows are 18 T cell receptor beta chains derived from one specimen sequenced in a study of CD8 T cells in ankylosing spondylitis. TCRdb ran MiXCR on the 5' RACE reads and lists one entry per CDR3 protein. The data hold 210,000 or so distinct CDR3 sequences, with under 8.5% observed a single time. The specimen was blood, either unsorted or a sorted T cell fraction (not recorded which). Source of these receptors: a female donor with ankylosing spondylitis or in good health (not recorded which).

This clonotype was seen at least ten times. The chain uses TRBV4-3 and TRBJ2-2, with a weak D call TRBD1 (5 bases). The CDR3 extends over 16 amino acids. The V end was cut by 3 bases, the J end by 2 bases, with 13 bases between. Germline V gives CDR1 LGHNA, CDR2 YSLEER. The CDR3 sequence: CASSQGLRENTGELFF. For the CDR3, the DNA is TGCGCCAGCAGCCAGGGCCTCAGGGAAAACACCGGGGAGCTGTTTTTT.

This clonotype was counted ten times or more. The rearrangement uses TRBV20-1 and TRBJ2-1, with D unresolved. V was pared by 7 bases and J by 1 base, with 14 bases between. The CDR3 spans 14 residues. Germline V gene data show CDR1 as DFQATT and CDR2 as SNEGSKA (reference sequence). CDR3: CSVPTAGSYNEQFF. CDR3 nucleotides: TGCAGTGTCCCAACAGCCGGTTCCTACAATGAGCAGTTCTTC.

Comment on this clonotype: One base away lies a much larger clone, so this may be a sequencing read error. The V gene is TRBV12-3 or TRBV12-4, the J gene TRBJ2-2; TRBD1 matches 9 bases. The CDR3 loop spans 14 amino acids. V lost 6 bases to trimming and J lost 6 bases; unmatched junction nucleotides: 5. The chain's CDR3 is CASRSGQGSGELFF. DNA for the CDR3: TGTGCCAGCAGGTCGGGACAGGGATCCGGGGAGCTGTTTTTT.

This clonotype was counted ten times or more. The chain recombines TRBV11-2 with TRBJ2-3; D gene ambiguous. Trimming shortened V by 5 bases and J by 6 bases, and 9 bases separated the two germline ends. The CDR3 runs 12 residues. CDR1 and CDR2 from the germline V gene are SGHAT and FQNNGV. Here the CDR3 reads CASSVGRDTQYF. CDR3 DNA sequence: TGTGCCAGCAGCGTCGGGCGGGATACGCAGTATTTT.

This clonotype has at least ten counts. CDR3 DNA: TGTGCCAGCACCTACGCAATCCAACGGGGCAATCAGCCCCAGCATTTT. Its translation: CASTYAIQRGNQPQHF. This sequence joins TRBV6-1 and TRBJ1-5; no firm D call. V was trimmed by 7 bases and J by 2 bases, leaving 18 bases between them. CDR1 is MNHNS, CDR2 SASEGT, per germline. The CDR3 is 16 amino acids.

This clonotype was detected only a few times. The genes are TRBV20-1 and TRBJ2-1; D is unclear. The CDR3 covers 15 residues. CDR1 and CDR2 (germline): DFQATT, SNEGSKA (reference sequence). V lost 2 bases and J 4 bases, leaving 15 bases between the germline ends. The CDR3 sequence is CSARLDHMLYNEQFF. For the CDR3, the DNA is TGCAGTGCTAGATTAGATCATATGCTTTACAATGAGCAGTTCTTC.

This clonotype was counted at least ten times. This chain connects TRBV12-3 or TRBV12-4 to TRBJ2-3; 7 bases line up with TRBD1. V was pared by 5 bases and J by 6 bases, with 8 bases of the junction left unmatched. The CDR3 has 14 residues. The DNA for the CDR3 is TGTGCCAGCAGTCGACAGGGTTCCAGCGATACGCAGTATTTT. Residues: CASSRQGSSDTQYF.

J is TRBJ2-7 and V is TRBV7-1; 8 bases are a match to TRBD1. TRBV7-1 is an open reading frame, and its role is uncertain. J lost 1 base, V lost 3 bases, and 5 bases had no gene match. CDR3 length equals 15 residues. CDR3 in amino acids: CASSSRTGWSYEQYF. The CDR3 nucleotides are TGTGCCAGCAGCTCCCGGACAGGGTGGTCCTACGAGCAGTACTTC.

In its sample, this clonotype was seen many times. The chain combines TRBV12-3 or TRBV12-4 with TRBJ2-7; 9 nucleotides agree with TRBD2. Trimming at V came to 3 bases and at J to 5 bases, leaving 5 bases not matched to a gene. The CDR3 is 14 amino acids. The CDR3 DNA reads TGTGCCAGCAGTTTTAACCTAGCGGGACACGAGCAGTACTTC. The encoded protein is CASSFNLAGHEQYF.

This clonotype occurred many times. This chain joins TRBV24-1 and TRBJ2-1; TRBD2 aligns across 7 bases. Germline V gene sequence: CDR1 KGHDR, CDR2 SFDVKD. The CDR3 runs to 14 residues. The junction had 6 bases not matched to a gene; V was cut back by 5 bases and J by 6 bases. The CDR3 DNA reads TGTGCCACCAGTGCTGGCGGGGGAGGCAATGAGCAGTTCTTC. Its translation: CATSAGGGGNEQFF.

This clonotype has ten or more counts. This rearrangement joins TRBV7-7 to TRBJ2-2, with D perhaps matching TRBD2 (6 bases). The CDR3 sequence is 14 residues long. Germline CDR1 is SSHAT and CDR2 is FNYEAQ (reference sequence). CDR3 coding DNA: TGTGCTAGCGGAGGAGTAGCGAACACCGGGGAGCTGTTTTTT. Amino acid sequence: CASGGVANTGELFF.

Points on this clonotype: One junction end disagrees with the germline gene, perhaps due to a read error. This chain joins TRBV20-1 and TRBJ1-5; no definite D call. Germline V gives CDR1 DFQATT, CDR2 SNEGSKA (reference sequence). The CDR3 is 15 residues long. As DNA, the CDR3 is TGCAGTGCTAGAGATTTCAGGAACGGTAATCTGCCCCAGCATTTT. This sequence encodes CSARDFRNGNLPQHF.

There are many counts of this clonotype. The chain links TRBV10-2 to TRBJ2-7; unclear D gene. The germline V gene has CDR1 WSHSY and CDR2 SAAADI. Trimming removed 1 base at V and 6 bases at J, with 4 bases between. The CDR3 spans 11 residues. The chain's CDR3 is CASSELGEQYF. In DNA form, the CDR3 reads TGCGCCAGCAGTGAGTTGGGCGAGCAGTACTTC.

The table lists this clonotype with many counts. The rearrangement uses TRBV20-1 and TRBJ2-1, with D maybe TRBD2 (5 bases). Trimming took 3 bases from V and 4 from J, leaving 16 bases between them. Per the germline V gene, CDR1 is DFQATT and CDR2 is SNEGSKA (reference sequence). This CDR3 comprises 15 residues. CDR3 residues: CSASQPGFQYNEQFF. The CDR3, as DNA: TGCAGTGCTAGCCAACCGGGATTCCAATACAATGAGCAGTTCTTC.

This clonotype was seen ten or more times. V is TRBV4-3 and J is TRBJ2-6; 12 nucleotides align to TRBD1. Germline CDR1 reads LGHNA; CDR2 reads YSLEER. V shed 4 bases and J 5 bases; nucleotides not matched to a gene: 6. There are 17 residues in the CDR3. CDR3 residues: CASSRGTGGSRANVLTF. The CDR3 nucleotides read TGCGCCAGCAGCCGCGGGACAGGGGGCTCGCGGGCCAACGTCCTGACTTTC.

As to this clonotype: Since a much larger clone is just one base distant, this may be a read error. The rearrangement uses TRBV4-2 and TRBJ2-7; 8 bases map to TRBD1. The CDR3 runs 15 residues. Per the germline V gene, CDR1 is LGHNA and CDR2 is YNFKEQ. Here the CDR3 reads CAGSLMGQETYEQYF. DNA for the CDR3: TGTGCCGGCAGCCTAATGGGACAGGAGACCTACGAGCAGTACTTC.

Many counts were recorded for this clonotype. V usage is TRBV29-1 and J usage is TRBJ1-2, with D possibly TRBD1 on 5 matching bases. The CDR3 totals 13 residues. CDR1 SQVTM and CDR2 ANQGSEA come from the germline V gene. Trimming stripped 5 bases from V and 4 bases from J, with 14 bases between. The CDR3 loop is CSVRGALGYGYTF. The CDR3 DNA sequence: TGCAGCGTTAGGGGCGCCCTTGGCTATGGCTACACCTTC.

About this clonotype: It may be a read error: a sequence one base away is much more abundant. The CDR3 sequence: CANSIRLANTQYF. For the CDR3, the DNA is TGTGCCAATAGTATAAGACTGGCAAATACGCAGTATTTT. The V and J genes are TRBV19 and TRBJ2-3; D remains unclear. Per the germline V gene, CDR1 is LNHDA and CDR2 is SQIVND (reference sequence). The length of the CDR3 is 13 residues.